These 25 T cell receptor beta chains share one sample of origin, sequenced in a study of OX40 agonist ivuxolimab in advanced cancers. This table comes from immunoSEQ multiplex PCR, and its TCRdb copy is limited to in-frame clones, with some not included. The sample lists about 37,000 clones, 85% occurring once. Sequenced here: CD4+ or CD8+ T cells sorted from blood, sampled in a trial of the OX40 agonist ivuxolimab. The receptors come from an adult with an advanced solid tumor such as melanoma, head and neck, liver or kidney cancer.

This chain joins TRBV5-8 and TRBJ2-5, with 7 bases matching TRBD1. Germline assignment: CDR1 SGHTS and CDR2 YDEGEE. V shed 5 bases and J 2 bases; nucleotides not matched to a gene: 3. The CDR3 covers 13 residues. The CDR3 reads CASRYRGQETQYF. The CDR3 DNA is TGTGCCAGCAGATACAGGGGTCAAGAGACCCAGTACTTC.

Only a few counts were recorded for this clone. This chain uses TRBV4-1 with TRBJ1-5, with 7 bases matching TRBD1. Germline CDR1 and CDR2: MGHRA and YSYEKL. The V gene end was trimmed by 6 bases and the J gene end by 4 bases; junction bases not matched to a gene: 6. The CDR3 is 14 amino acids. CDR3 nucleotide sequence: TGCGCCAGCAGGGCCGGGACAGAGAATCAGCCCCAGCATTTT. It specifies CASRAGTENQPQHF.

This rearrangement joins TRBV5-5 to TRBJ1-2; D perhaps matches TRBD1 (6 bases). The V and J ends lost 3 bases and 0 bases respectively, with 9 bases between them. Germline V lookup: CDR1 SGHKS, CDR2 YYEKEE (reference sequence). This CDR3 contains 14 residues. The CDR3 bases are TGTGCCAGCAGCTATGGACAGCCTAACTATGGCTACACCTTC. The encoded protein is CASSYGQPNYGYTF.

The genes are TRBV19 and TRBJ2-1, with D unclear. Germline V gives CDR1 LNHDA, CDR2 SQIVND (reference sequence). The CDR3 totals 13 residues. V lost 4 bases to trimming and J lost 9 bases, with 13 bases between them. This chain's CDR3 is CASSRAELVEQFF. The CDR3 coding sequence is TGTGCCAGTAGTAGGGCGGAGTTGGTTGAGCAGTTCTTC.

The rearrangement links TRBV5-1 to TRBJ2-1, with D maybe TRBD2 (6 bases). CDR1 and CDR2 from the germline V gene are SGHRS and YFSETQ. Trimming took 0 bases from V and 5 from J, leaving 12 bases between them. The CDR3 consists of 15 residues. DNA of the CDR3: TGCGCCAGCAGCTTGGGGCCTAGCGCCAACAATGAGCAGTTCTTC. Protein: CASSLGPSANNEQFF.

The chain couples TRBV9 to TRBJ2-5; 11 nucleotides match TRBD2. The CDR3 runs 15 residues. V gave up 4 bases and J gave up 3 bases; unmatched junction bases: 5. CDR1 is SGDLS, CDR2 YYNGEE, per germline. CDR3 DNA sequence: TGTGCCAGCAGCCTACTAGCGGGAGTGGAAGAGACCCAGTACTTC. Its translation is CASSLLAGVEETQYF.

The chain couples TRBV28 to TRBJ2-2; 11 nucleotides match TRBD2. V shed 0 bases, J shed 2 bases, and the junction held 2 bases outside the gene matches. The CDR3 consists of 17 residues. CDR1 and CDR2 (germline): MDHEN, SYDVKM. This chain's CDR3 is CASSLWGLADNTGELFF. The CDR3 coding sequence is TGTGCCAGCAGTTTATGGGGACTAGCGGACAACACCGGGGAGCTGTTTTTT.

The chain carries TRBV18 and TRBJ2-5; tentative D call: TRBD2 (5 bases). Trimming cost V 3 bases and J 4 bases, with 12 bases left between them. The CDR3 runs 14 residues. The germline V gene has CDR1 KGHSH and CDR2 LQKENI. CDR3 loop: CASSPLGSGETQYF. The CDR3 DNA follows: TGTGCCAGCTCACCGCTTGGGAGCGGAGAGACCCAGTACTTC. The full variable domain, in which reference TRBV18 and TRBJ2-5 provide the parts outside the CDR3, is NAGVMQNPRHLVRRRGQEARLRCSPMKGHSHVYWYRQLPEEGLKFMVYLQKENIIDESGMPKERFSAEFPKEGPSILRIQQVVRGDSAAYFCASSPLGSGETQYFGPGTRLLVL.

The chain uses TRBV4-2 and TRBJ2-3; possible D gene TRBD2, 5 bases. Germline-derived CDR1 and CDR2 are LGHNA and YNFKEQ. The CDR3 contains 14 residues. With 4 bases removed from V and 4 bases from J, the gap between germline ends came to 12 bases. CDR3 in amino acids: CASSLAPAPDTQYF. CDR3 DNA sequence: TGTGCCAGCAGCCTAGCGCCGGCGCCAGATACGCAGTATTTT.

J is TRBJ1-5 and V is TRBV4-1; D possibly corresponds to TRBD1 (6 bases). The length of the CDR3 is 17 residues. Deletions cut 2 bases from V and 0 bases from J, with 14 bases between. Germline CDR1 reads MGHRA; CDR2 reads YSYEKL. The CDR3 region has the DNA TGCGCCAGCAGCCAACAGGGGTCCGGCTTTAGCAATCAGCCCCAGCATTTT. This codes for CASSQQGSGFSNQPQHF.

This chain joins TRBV6-1 and TRBJ1-5; no clear D. From germline, CDR1 is MNHNS and CDR2 SASEGT. There are 14 residues in the CDR3. V was clipped by 4 bases and J by 6 bases, with 13 bases between them. CDR3 in DNA: TGTGCCAGCAGTGGGGTCGCGGGTGGTCAGCCCCAGCATTTT. Translating it yields CASSGVAGGQPQHF.

The V call is TRBV7-9, the J call TRBJ1-2; tentative D call: TRBD1 (5 bases). CDR3 length: 14 residues. Germline loops: CDR1 SEHNR, CDR2 FQNEAQ (reference sequence). The V end lost 1 base, the J end lost 8 bases, and 14 bases lay between the germline ends. CDR3 sequence (DNA): TGTGCCAGCAGCTTAGTTGCCGGGGCGCAAGGCTACACCTTC. Its protein is CASSLVAGAQGYTF.

The chain has TRBV4-2 and TRBJ1-2, with 8 bases matching TRBD1. The junction had 6 bases not matched to a gene; V was cut back by 4 bases and J by 2 bases. Germline V CDR1 and CDR2: LGHNA, YNFKEQ. CDR3 length: 15 residues. Here the CDR3 reads CASSRGQGGNYGYTF. The CDR3 coding sequence is TGTGCCAGCAGCCGAGGACAGGGAGGGAACTATGGCTACACCTTC.

This clone was recorded once. The chain combines TRBV7-6 with TRBJ2-3, with D hard to call. The ends were cut back, 1 base at V and 4 bases at J, with 6 bases in the middle. This CDR3 spans 13 amino acids. The germline CDR1 and CDR2 sequences are SGHVS and FNYEAQ. In DNA, the CDR3 is TGTGCCAGCAGCTTAGGCCCGGCAGATACGCAGTATTTT. Protein sequence: CASSLGPADTQYF.

This chain links TRBV2 with TRBJ2-2; 7 positions agree with TRBD1. This CDR3 comprises 15 residues. V lost 8 bases, J lost 5 bases, and 11 bases stayed unmatched. Germline V gene sequence: CDR1 SNHLY, CDR2 FYNNEI. The CDR3 loop is CASSRQGLGTGELFF. CDR3 in DNA: TGTGCCAGCTCCAGACAGGGATTAGGAACCGGGGAGCTGTTTTTT.

This sequence joins TRBV6-1 and TRBJ2-7; 8 nucleotides match TRBD1. This CDR3 contains 15 residues. The germline V gene encodes CDR1 MNHNS and CDR2 SASEGT. Trimming took 5 bases from V and 4 from J; bases not matched to a gene: 10. Written as DNA, the CDR3 is TGTGCCAGCAGTAGACCAGGGGGCGGTATATACGAGCAGTACTTC. This translates into CASSRPGGGIYEQYF.

The V call is TRBV6-1, the J call TRBJ2-7; the D is unclear. CDR3 length: 15 amino acids. CDR1 is MNHNS and CDR2 is SASEGT in the germline V gene. The V and J ends lost 4 bases and 1 base respectively, with 14 bases between them. CDR3 residues: CASSAKTANSYEQYF. For the CDR3, the DNA is TGTGCCAGCAGTGCTAAGACGGCAAATTCCTACGAGCAGTACTTC.

The rearrangement links TRBV11-2 to TRBJ2-7; D is unresolved. The germline gives CDR1 SGHAT, CDR2 FQNNGV. CDR3 length equals 14 residues. V lost 4 bases and J 5 bases, leaving 15 bases between the germline ends. The CDR3 loop reads CASSSTTLSHEQYF. The CDR3 DNA reads TGTGCCAGCAGCTCGACGACTCTGTCGCACGAGCAGTACTTC.

The V gene is TRBV14, the J gene TRBJ1-5; 7 positions agree with TRBD1. V was clipped by 2 bases and J by 6 bases; unmatched bases: 10. CDR3 length: 16 amino acids. In germline, CDR1 is SGHDN, CDR2 FVKESK. CDR3 sequence: CASSQPRQGPPQPQHF. DNA for the CDR3: TGTGCCAGCAGCCAACCACGACAGGGCCCCCCTCAGCCCCAGCATTTT.

The J gene is TRBJ2-6, the V gene TRBV15, with TRBD2 matching 7 bases. Germline V lookup: CDR1 LNHNV, CDR2 YYDKDF (reference sequence). V was clipped by 4 bases and J by 2 bases; unmatched bases: 14. The CDR3 is 19 residues long. The CDR3 is CATSKLAGTMMAGANVLTF. The CDR3 DNA reads TGTGCCACCAGCAAATTGGCCGGGACTATGATGGCTGGGGCCAACGTCCTGACTTTC.

CDR3 sequence (DNA): TGTGCCAGCAGCCCCTCTAACGGGCTAAGCACAGATACGCAGTATTTT. This codes for CASSPSNGLSTDTQYF. The rearrangement links TRBV9 to TRBJ2-3; D remains ambiguous. V was trimmed by 4 bases and J by 0 bases, leaving 15 bases between them. In germline, CDR1 is SGDLS, CDR2 YYNGEE. The CDR3 consists of 16 residues.

This clone was observed a handful of times. The chain recombines TRBV5-4 with TRBJ2-3; 12 bases align to TRBD2. CDR1 is SGHNT and CDR2 is YYREEE in the germline V gene (reference sequence). The CDR3 has 17 residues. With 2 bases clipped from V and 1 base from J, the junction kept 5 bases outside the gene matches. CDR3: CASSLGLAGRRTDTQYF. The CDR3 nucleotides are TGTGCCAGCAGCTTAGGACTAGCGGGAAGACGCACAGATACGCAGTATTTT.

This chain uses TRBV10-3 with TRBJ2-5, with a weak D call TRBD1 (6 bases). This CDR3 has 14 residues. V gave up 0 bases and J gave up 5 bases, with 10 bases separating them. Germline CDR1 and CDR2: ENHRY and SYGVKD. For the CDR3, the DNA is TGTGCCATCAGTGAGTCGGGGCAGGGGGAGACCCAGTACTTC. It encodes CAISESGQGETQYF.

V usage is TRBV9 and J usage is TRBJ2-3; TRBD2 is a possible D gene (6 bases). Germline V gene sequence: CDR1 SGDLS, CDR2 YYNGEE. The ends were cut back, 3 bases at V and 4 bases at J, with 12 bases in the middle. CDR3 length equals 14 residues. The CDR3 nucleotides are TGTGCCAGCAGCGATAGCGGCAGGGCAGATACGCAGTATTTT. It translates to CASSDSGRADTQYF.

The chain has TRBV10-3 and TRBJ2-5, with D perhaps matching TRBD2 (5 bases). The CDR3 runs 13 residues. Germline loops: CDR1 ENHRY, CDR2 SYGVKD. The V gene lost 6 bases and the J gene lost 3 bases, with 11 bases spanning the gap. The CDR3 region is CAIRPQEEETQYF. CDR3 sequence (DNA): TGTGCCATCAGACCCCAGGAGGAAGAGACCCAGTACTTC.